Listed here is a single T cell receptor beta chain. The antigen is undetermined. Next came a second PCR, run for about 6 to 11 cycles, which used a sample-barcoded 5' primer along with a J-beta primer mix. TCRdb fed the 5' RACE reads into MiXCR, producing one record per CDR3 protein. Found here are approximately 1,700,000 distinct CDR3 sequences, about two fifths of them singletons; the top ten hold 23%. The data were taken from a study of blood T cells in healthy people across ages. Study-wide results and caveats: Estimated diversity across one million T cells was deemed an underestimate.

The individuals who served as donors were healthy Caucasians living in Russia, aged about 6 to 95. What was sequenced was blood. The TCR originated in a human donor in good health.

CDR3 nucleotide sequence: TGTGCCAGCAGCCCAGGGACAGCCCGTCGGGAGCAGTACTTC. Encoded protein: CASSPGTARREQYF. The V gene is TRBV7-9, the J gene TRBJ2-7, with 7 nucleotides matching TRBD1. Trimming removed 5 bases from V and 7 bases from J; junction bases left unmatched: 11. Germline V gene lookup returns CDR1 SEHNR and CDR2 FQNEAQ (reference sequence). There are 14 residues in the CDR3.